Listed below are T cell receptor beta chains from one sample, sequenced in a study of cytomegalovirus exposure and HLA in healthy donors. This table comes from immunoSEQ multiplex PCR, and its TCRdb copy is limited to in-frame clones, with some not included. The sample data list under 150,000 clones. Sequenced sample: PBMCs. These receptors were taken from a woman between 40 and 50 years old in good health and CMV-seronegative. Each CDR3 is given with its conserved first and last residue. A D gene is named only where the DNA matches it firmly.

d_gene: NA
j_gene: TRBJ2-2
v_gene: TRBV11-2
CDR3aa: CASSPWGSGNTGELFF
CDR3nt: TGTGCCAGCAGCCCTTGGGGAAGCGGGAACACCGGGGAGCTGTTTTTT

d_gene: TRBD1
j_gene: TRBJ1-1
v_gene: TRBV10-3
CDR3aa: CAISGGQGATEAFF
CDR3nt: TGTGCCATCAGTGGGGGACAGGGGGCGACTGAAGCTTTCTTT

d_gene: TRBD2
j_gene: TRBJ2-1
v_gene: TRBV4-1
CDR3aa: CASTPPGLGVMFF
CDR3nt: TGCGCCAGCACACCGCCGGGACTAGGGGTGATGTTCTTC

d_gene: NA
j_gene: TRBJ1-2
v_gene: TRBV9
CDR3aa: CASSVEPGPYGYTF
CDR3nt: TGTGCCAGCAGCGTAGAACCGGGTCCGTATGGCTACACCTTC

d_gene: NA
j_gene: TRBJ1-2
v_gene: TRBV10-3
CDR3aa: CAITDFSRGSNYGYTF
CDR3nt: TGTGCCATCACCGATTTTTCCAGAGGGTCTAACTATGGCTACACCTTC

d_gene: TRBD1
j_gene: TRBJ1-1
v_gene: TRBV7-2
CDR3aa: CASSRDRDTEAFF
CDR3nt: TGTGCCAGCAGCCGCGACAGGGACACTGAAGCTTTCTTT

d_gene: NA
j_gene: TRBJ1-5
v_gene: TRBV19
CDR3aa: CASSSQGRTGSYQPQHF
CDR3nt: TGTGCCAGTAGTAGTCAAGGGAGAACAGGGTCGTATCAGCCCCAGCATTTT

d_gene: NA
j_gene: TRBJ1-2
v_gene: TRBV28
CDR3aa: CAGAGNYGYTF
CDR3nt: TGTGCCGGGGCAGGGAACTATGGCTACACCTTC

d_gene: TRBD1
j_gene: TRBJ1-2
v_gene: TRBV11-1
CDR3aa: CASRTGTGDGYTF
CDR3nt: TGTGCCAGCAGGACCGGGACAGGGGATGGCTACACCTTC

d_gene: TRBD1
j_gene: TRBJ2-3
v_gene: TRBV9
CDR3aa: CASSSLRGDRGPTDTQYF
CDR3nt: TGTGCCAGCAGCTCCCTCCGGGGGGACAGGGGGCCAACAGATACGCAGTATTTT

d_gene: NA
j_gene: TRBJ2-7
v_gene: TRBV14
CDR3aa: CASSQAGGWGEQYF
CDR3nt: TGTGCCAGCAGCCAAGCTGGGGGCTGGGGCGAGCAGTACTTC

d_gene: TRBD1
j_gene: TRBJ2-5
v_gene: TRBV5-1
CDR3aa: CASSLAGTEETQYF
CDR3nt: TGCGCCAGCAGCTTGGCCGGGACAGAGGAGACCCAGTACTTC

d_gene: NA
j_gene: TRBJ1-1
v_gene: TRBV5-1
CDR3aa: CASSLSRMNTEAFF
CDR3nt: TGCGCCAGCAGCTTGAGCCGAATGAACACTGAAGCTTTCTTT